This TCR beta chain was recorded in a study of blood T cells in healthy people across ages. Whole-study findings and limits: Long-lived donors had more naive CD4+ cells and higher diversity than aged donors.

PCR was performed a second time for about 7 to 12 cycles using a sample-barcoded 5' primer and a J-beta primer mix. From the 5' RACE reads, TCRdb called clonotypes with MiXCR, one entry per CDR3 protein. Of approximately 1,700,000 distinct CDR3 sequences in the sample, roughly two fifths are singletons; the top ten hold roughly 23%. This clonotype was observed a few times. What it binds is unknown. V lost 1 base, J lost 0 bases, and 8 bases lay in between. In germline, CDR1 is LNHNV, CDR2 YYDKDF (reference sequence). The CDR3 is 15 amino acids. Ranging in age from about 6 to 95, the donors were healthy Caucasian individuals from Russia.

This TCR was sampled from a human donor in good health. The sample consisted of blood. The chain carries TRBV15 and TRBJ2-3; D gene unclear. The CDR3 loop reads CATSRVPLSTDTQYF. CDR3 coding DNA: TGTGCCACCAGCAGAGTGCCGCTTAGCACAGATACGCAGTATTTT.